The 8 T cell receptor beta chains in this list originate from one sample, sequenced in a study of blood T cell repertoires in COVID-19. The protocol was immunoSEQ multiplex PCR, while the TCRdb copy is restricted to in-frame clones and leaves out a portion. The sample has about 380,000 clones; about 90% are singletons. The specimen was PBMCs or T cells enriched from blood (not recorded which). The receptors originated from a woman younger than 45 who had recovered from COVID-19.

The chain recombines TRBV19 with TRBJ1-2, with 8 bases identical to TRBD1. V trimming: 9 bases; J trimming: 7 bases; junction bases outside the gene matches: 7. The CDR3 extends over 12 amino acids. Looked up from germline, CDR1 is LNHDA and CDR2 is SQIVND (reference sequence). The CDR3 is CASAGQGSGYTF. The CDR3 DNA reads TGTGCCAGCGCCGGACAGGGCTCTGGCTACACCTTC.

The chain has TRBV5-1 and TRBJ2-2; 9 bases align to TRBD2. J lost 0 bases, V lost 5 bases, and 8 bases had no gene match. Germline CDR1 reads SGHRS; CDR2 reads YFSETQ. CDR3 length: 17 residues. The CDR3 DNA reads TGCGCCAGCAGAATCCTAGCGGGATCCTCGAACACCGGGGAGCTGTTTTTT. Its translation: CASRILAGSSNTGELFF.

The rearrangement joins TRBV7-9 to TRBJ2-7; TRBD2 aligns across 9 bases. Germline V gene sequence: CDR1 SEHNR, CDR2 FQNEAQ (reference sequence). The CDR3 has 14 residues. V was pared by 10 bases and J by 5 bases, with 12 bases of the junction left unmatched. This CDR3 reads CATKGGTSNDEQYF. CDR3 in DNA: TGTGCCACAAAGGGGGGGACTAGCAACGACGAGCAGTACTTC.

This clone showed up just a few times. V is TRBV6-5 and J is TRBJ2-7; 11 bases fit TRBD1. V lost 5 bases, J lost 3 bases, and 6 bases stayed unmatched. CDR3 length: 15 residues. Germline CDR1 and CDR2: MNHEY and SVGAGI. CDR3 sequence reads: CASSRGTGGIYEQYF. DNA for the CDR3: TGTGCCAGCAGTCGAGGGACAGGGGGAATCTACGAGCAGTACTTC.

The CDR3 DNA sequence: TGTGCCAGCTCACCACCACGACTAGCGAATGAGCAGTTCTTC. Translating it yields CASSPPRLANEQFF. The V gene is TRBV18, the J gene TRBJ2-1, with 8 bases matching TRBD2. The CDR3 extends over 14 amino acids. V shed 0 bases, J shed 7 bases, and the junction held 2 bases outside the gene matches. Germline CDR1 is KGHSH and CDR2 is LQKENI. The full variable domain, in which reference TRBV18 and TRBJ2-1 provide the parts outside the CDR3, is NAGVMQNPRHLVRRRGQEARLRCSPMKGHSHVYWYRQLPEEGLKFMVYLQKENIIDESGMPKERFSAEFPKEGPSILRIQQVVRGDSAAYFCASSPPRLANEQFFGPGTRLTVL.

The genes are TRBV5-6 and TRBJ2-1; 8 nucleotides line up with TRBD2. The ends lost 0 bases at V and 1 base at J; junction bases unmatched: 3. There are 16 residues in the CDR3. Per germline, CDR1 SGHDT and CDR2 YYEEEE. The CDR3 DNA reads TGTGCCAGCAGCTTGGCTAGCGGGTATTCCTACAATGAGCAGTTCTTC. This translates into CASSLASGYSYNEQFF.

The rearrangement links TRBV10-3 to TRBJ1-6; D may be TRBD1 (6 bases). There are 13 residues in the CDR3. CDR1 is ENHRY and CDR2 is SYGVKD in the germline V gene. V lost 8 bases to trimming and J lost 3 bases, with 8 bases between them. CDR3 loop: CAIRTDYNSPLHF. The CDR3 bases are TGTGCCATCCGGACAGACTATAATTCACCCCTCCACTTT.

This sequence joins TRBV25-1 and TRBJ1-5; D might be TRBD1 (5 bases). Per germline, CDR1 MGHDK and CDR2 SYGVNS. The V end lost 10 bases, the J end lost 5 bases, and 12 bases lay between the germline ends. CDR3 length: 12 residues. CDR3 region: CATKTDHQPQHF. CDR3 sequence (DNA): TGTGCCACCAAGACAGACCATCAGCCCCAGCATTTT.